This paragraph reports one T cell receptor (beta chain). Germline loops: CDR1 SGHAT, CDR2 FQNNGV. With 1 base removed from V and 0 bases from J, the gap between germline ends came to 9 bases. This CDR3 comprises 16 residues. Synthetic analogs of TCR templates were spiked into every PCR. The table came from immunoSEQ multiplex PCR; TCRdb's copy has only in-frame clones and leaves some out. The table shows tens of thousands of clones, with around 83% occurring only once. These data belong to a study of PD-L1 blockade in urothelial cancer. Study in general: The analyses of blood took place 3 weeks (second dose) and 6 weeks after treatment start.

Sequencing was performed on PBMCs, taken around atezolizumab (anti-PD-L1) treatment. The TCR was taken from a man aged 55 to 70 with urothelial cancer. The chain combines TRBV11-2 with TRBJ2-2; perhaps TRBD2 as D (5 bases). The chain's CDR3 is CASSLVAGTNTGELFF. The CDR3 DNA is TGTGCCAGCAGCTTAGTTGCGGGTACGAACACCGGGGAGCTGTTTTTT.